A selection of T cell receptor beta chains follows, all from one sample in a study of T-cell memory formation after mild COVID-19. TCRdb itself ran the 5' RACE reads through MiXCR, one entry per CDR3 protein. The data contain approximately 490,000 distinct CDR3 sequences, about 20% of them singletons. Source material: PBMCs or a T cell subset sorted from them (not recorded which). The receptors derive from an adult woman who had mild COVID-19 (a few samples of this study predate the infection). Cell type and time point are not known. The CDR3 runs from the conserved cysteine through the conserved F or W. Each record gives: V gene, J gene, clone size, D gene, CDR3 protein, CDR3 DNA. A D gene is named only where the DNA matches it firmly. A clone size is listed for some rows: how often the clone was seen (once, few, many), or a class if it is expanded.

TRBV30	TRBJ2-1	few	-	CAWSVSLAASSYNEQFF	TGTGCCTGGAGTGTATCGCTAGCAGCGAGCTCCTACAATGAGCAGTTCTTC
TRBV27	TRBJ2-1	few	TRBD1	CASTSGTDYNEQFF	TGTGCCAGCACCTCCGGGACAGACTACAATGAGCAGTTCTTC
TRBV14	TRBJ2-2	-	-	CASSQRAGGPGELFF	TGTGCCAGCAGCCAAAGGGCCGGGGGGCCCGGGGAGCTGTTTTTT
TRBV12-3/TRBV12-4	TRBJ2-1	few	-	CASIGVESHEQFF	TGTGCCAGCATCGGGGTAGAGAGTCATGAGCAGTTCTTC
TRBV5-1	TRBJ1-5	-	-	CASSAIPIDGRVVNQPQHF	TGCGCCAGCAGCGCAATACCGATTGATGGGCGTGTTGTTAATCAGCCCCAGCATTTT
TRBV30	TRBJ2-7	-	-	CAWSVGGRAYEQYF	TGTGCCTGGAGTGTAGGCGGCAGAGCCTACGAGCAGTACTTC
TRBV7-3	TRBJ1-1	few	TRBD1	CASSLGITGGNTEAFF	TGTGCCAGCAGCTTAGGGATTACAGGGGGTAACACTGAAGCTTTCTTT
TRBV12-3/TRBV12-4	TRBJ2-3	-	-	CASSLGRKSTDTQYF	TGTGCCAGCAGTTTAGGGCGGAAGAGCACAGATACGCAGTATTTT
TRBV6-5	TRBJ2-1	-	TRBD2	CASSYSDSSGGPYNEQFF	TGTGCCAGCAGTTACTCCGACTCTAGCGGGGGGCCCTACAATGAGCAGTTCTTC
TRBV29-1	TRBJ2-3	-	-	CSVEGYEKTDTQYF	TGCAGCGTTGAAGGGTACGAGAAAACAGATACGCAGTATTTT
TRBV7-2	TRBJ2-1	-	-	CASSLRLVQFF	TGTGCCAGCAGCTTAAGACTGGTTCAGTTCTTC
TRBV29-1	TRBJ2-7	-	-	CSVNVLGVQYF	TGCAGCGTTAACGTCCTGGGGGTGCAGTACTTC
TRBV6-2/TRBV6-3	TRBJ2-7	-	TRBD2	CASRPTSATGEQYF	TGTGCCAGCAGACCCACTAGCGCCACCGGGGAGCAGTACTTC
TRBV20-1	TRBJ2-2	few	-	CSAREVVVGVPGELFF	TGCAGTGCTAGAGAGGTGGTCGTTGGGGTCCCCGGGGAGCTGTTTTTT
TRBV24-1	TRBJ2-1	few	-	CATSDARNEQFF	TGTGCCACCAGTGATGCCCGTAATGAGCAGTTCTTC
TRBV19	TRBJ2-1	-	-	CASSKDSAINEQFF	TGTGCCAGTAGTAAGGACTCCGCGATCAATGAGCAGTTCTTC
TRBV5-1	TRBJ2-5	-	TRBD1	CASSSRQGAGETQYF	TGCGCCAGCAGCTCGCGACAGGGGGCAGGAGAGACCCAGTACTTC
TRBV29-1	TRBJ1-1	-	-	CSVVVSGNTEAFF	TGCAGCGTTGTGGTCAGTGGGAACACTGAAGCTTTCTTT
TRBV6-5	TRBJ2-2	-	-	CASSLAQINTGELFF	TGTGCCAGCAGTCTGGCCCAAATTAACACCGGGGAGCTGTTTTTT
TRBV6-2/TRBV6-3	TRBJ1-6	few	TRBD1	CASRPTTGGRLDF	TGTGCCAGCCGACCCACGACAGGGGGAAGGTTGGACTTT
TRBV29-1	TRBJ2-2	many	TRBD2	CSAIAGTNTGELFF	TGCAGCGCTATAGCGGGGACGAACACCGGGGAGCTGTTTTTT
TRBV2	TRBJ1-1	-	-	CASSENLGAGKSEAFF	TGTGCCAGCAGTGAAAATTTGGGGGCCGGTAAGTCTGAAGCTTTCTTT
TRBV6-5	TRBJ2-1	-	-	CASSRGGNSYNEQFF	TGTGCCAGCAGTCGTGGGGGAAACTCCTACAATGAGCAGTTCTTC
TRBV7-9	TRBJ2-7	-	-	CASSQGLNYEQYF	TGTGCCAGCAGCCAAGGACTGAACTACGAGCAGTACTTC
TRBV2	TRBJ2-4	-	TRBD2	CASSESGSGVNIQYF	TGTGCCAGCAGTGAGAGCGGGAGCGGGGTAAACATTCAGTACTTC
TRBV30	TRBJ2-5	few	TRBD2	CAWSPAGTSGGAQETQYF	TGTGCCTGGAGCCCTGCTGGGACTAGCGGGGGGGCCCAGGAGACCCAGTACTTC
TRBV6-2/TRBV6-3	TRBJ1-5	many	-	CASSRGNYQPQHF	TGTGCCAGCAGCAGGGGCAATTATCAGCCCCAGCATTTT
TRBV5-1	TRBJ2-2	few	-	CASSYRANTGELFF	TGCGCCAGCAGCTACAGGGCGAACACCGGGGAGCTGTTTTTT
TRBV5-5	TRBJ1-4	-	-	CASSLVPVGEKLFF	TGTGCCAGCAGCTTGGTGCCAGTTGGTGAAAAACTGTTTTTT
TRBV28	TRBJ1-6	-	TRBD1	CASSLLGQGAGSPLHF	TGTGCCAGCAGTTTATTGGGGCAGGGGGCTGGTTCACCCCTCCACTTT
TRBV12-3/TRBV12-4	TRBJ2-1	-	-	CASSAWGSYNEQFF	TGTGCCAGCAGTGCCTGGGGCTCCTACAATGAGCAGTTCTTC
TRBV5-1	TRBJ2-2	few	-	CASSDLARTGELFF	TGCGCCAGCAGTGACCTAGCGCGCACCGGGGAGCTGTTTTTT
TRBV29-1	TRBJ1-1	few	-	CSVVRTTNTEAFF	TGCAGCGTCGTAAGGACAACGAACACTGAAGCTTTCTTT
TRBV6-6	TRBJ2-1	-	TRBD2	CASRTSGVEYNEQFF	TGTGCCAGCAGAACTAGCGGGGTTGAATACAATGAGCAGTTCTTC
TRBV6-5	TRBJ2-3	-	-	CASKGGVDTQYF	TGTGCCAGCAAGGGGGGGGTGGATACGCAGTATTTT
TRBV12-3/TRBV12-4	TRBJ1-2	-	-	CASSSLLDVSNYGYTF	TGTGCCAGCAGTTCCTTGTTGGACGTTTCTAACTATGGCTACACCTTC
TRBV6-6	TRBJ1-5	-	-	CASEGGNQPQHF	TGTGCCAGCGAGGGAGGCAATCAGCCCCAGCATTTT
TRBV24-1	TRBJ2-2	few	-	CATSQGNTGELFF	TGTGCCACCAGTCAGGGGAACACCGGGGAGCTGTTTTTT
TRBV6-2/TRBV6-3	TRBJ1-1	-	TRBD1	CASSNRTGAQTEAFF	TGTGCCAGCAGTAACCGGACAGGGGCGCAAACTGAAGCTTTCTTT
TRBV6-5	TRBJ2-7	-	-	CASSYSARTIEQYF	TGTGCCAGCAGTTACTCGGCCAGGACCATTGAGCAGTACTTC
TRBV5-5	TRBJ1-1	-	-	CASSLEAGTLTEAFF	TGTGCCAGCAGCTTGGAGGCAGGGACGTTGACTGAAGCTTTCTTT
TRBV24-1	TRBJ2-7	-	-	CATSEPGQGAYEQYF	TGTGCCACCAGTGAACCCGGGCAAGGGGCCTACGAGCAGTACTTC
TRBV12-3/TRBV12-4	TRBJ1-3	few	-	CASRRENTIYF	TGTGCCAGCAGGAGGGAAAACACCATATATTTT
TRBV12-3/TRBV12-4	TRBJ1-1	-	-	CASTPGGGEAFF	TGTGCCAGCACCCCCGGCGGAGGAGAAGCTTTCTTT